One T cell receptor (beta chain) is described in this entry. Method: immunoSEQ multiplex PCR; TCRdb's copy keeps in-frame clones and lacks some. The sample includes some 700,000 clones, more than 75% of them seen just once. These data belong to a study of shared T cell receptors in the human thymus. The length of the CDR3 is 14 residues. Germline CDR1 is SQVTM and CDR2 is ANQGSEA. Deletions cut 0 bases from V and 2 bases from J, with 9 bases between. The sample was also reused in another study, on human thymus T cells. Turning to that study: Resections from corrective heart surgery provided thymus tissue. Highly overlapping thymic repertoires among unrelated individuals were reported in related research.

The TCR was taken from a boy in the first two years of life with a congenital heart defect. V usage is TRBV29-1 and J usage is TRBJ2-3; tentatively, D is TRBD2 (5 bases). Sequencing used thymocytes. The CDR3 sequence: CSVEDDGNTDTQYF. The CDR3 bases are TGCAGCGTTGAAGATGACGGGAACACAGATACGCAGTATTTT.